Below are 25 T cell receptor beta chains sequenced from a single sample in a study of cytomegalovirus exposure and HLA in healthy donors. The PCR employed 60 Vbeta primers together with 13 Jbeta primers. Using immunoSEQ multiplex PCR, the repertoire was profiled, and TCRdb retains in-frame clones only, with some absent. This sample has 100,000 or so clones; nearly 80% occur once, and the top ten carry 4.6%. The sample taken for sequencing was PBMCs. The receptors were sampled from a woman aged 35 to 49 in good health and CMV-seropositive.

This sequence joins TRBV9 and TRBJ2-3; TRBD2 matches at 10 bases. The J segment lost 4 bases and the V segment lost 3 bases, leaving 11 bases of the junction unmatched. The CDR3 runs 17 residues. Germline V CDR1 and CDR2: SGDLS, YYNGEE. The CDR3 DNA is TGTGCCAGCAGCGCTACTCTAGCGGGAGCTTGGGCAGATACGCAGTATTTT. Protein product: CASSATLAGAWADTQYF.

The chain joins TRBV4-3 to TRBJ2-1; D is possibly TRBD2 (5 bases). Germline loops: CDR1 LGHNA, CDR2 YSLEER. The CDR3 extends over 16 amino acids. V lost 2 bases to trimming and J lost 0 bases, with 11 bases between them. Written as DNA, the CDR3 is TGCGCCAGCAGCCAACGGACTTCCGGCTCCTACAATGAGCAGTTCTTC. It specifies CASSQRTSGSYNEQFF.

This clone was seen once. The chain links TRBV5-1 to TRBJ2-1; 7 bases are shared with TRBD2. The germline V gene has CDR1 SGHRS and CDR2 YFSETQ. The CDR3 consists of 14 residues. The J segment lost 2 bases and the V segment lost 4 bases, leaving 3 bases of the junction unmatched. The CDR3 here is CASSISGAYNEQFF. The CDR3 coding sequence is TGCGCCAGCAGCATAAGCGGGGCCTACAATGAGCAGTTCTTC.

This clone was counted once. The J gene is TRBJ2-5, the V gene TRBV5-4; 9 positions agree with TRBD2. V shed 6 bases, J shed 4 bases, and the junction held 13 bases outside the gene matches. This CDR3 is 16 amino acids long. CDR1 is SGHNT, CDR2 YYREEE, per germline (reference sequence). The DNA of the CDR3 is TGTGCCAGCAACTCCGGGGGGGCGGGGGGGAGAGAGACCCAGTACTTC. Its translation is CASNSGGAGGRETQYF. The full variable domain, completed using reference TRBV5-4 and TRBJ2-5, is ETGVTQSPTHLIKTRGQQVTLRCSSQSGHNTVSWYQQALGQGPQFIFQYYREEENGRGNFPPRFSGLQFPNYSSELNVNALELDDSALYLCASNSGGAGGRETQYFGPGTRLLVL.

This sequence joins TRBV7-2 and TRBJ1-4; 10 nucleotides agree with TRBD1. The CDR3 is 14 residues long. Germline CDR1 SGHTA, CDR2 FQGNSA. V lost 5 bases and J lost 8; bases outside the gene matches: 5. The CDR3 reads CASSPDRGWEKLFF. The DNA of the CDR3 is TGTGCCAGCAGCCCGGACAGGGGGTGGGAAAAACTGTTTTTT. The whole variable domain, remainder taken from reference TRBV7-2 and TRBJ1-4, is GAGVSQSPSNKVTEKGKDVELRCDPISGHTALYWYRQSLGQGLEFLIYFQGNSAPDKSGLPSDRFSAERTGGSVSTLTIQRTQQEDSAVYLCASSPDRGWEKLFFGSGTQLSVL.

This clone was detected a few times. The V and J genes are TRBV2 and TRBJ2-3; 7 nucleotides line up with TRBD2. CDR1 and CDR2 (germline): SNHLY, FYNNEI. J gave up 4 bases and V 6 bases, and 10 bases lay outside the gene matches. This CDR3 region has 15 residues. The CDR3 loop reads CASSQTRERADTQYF. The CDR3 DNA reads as TGTGCCAGCAGCCAAACGCGGGAGAGGGCAGATACGCAGTATTTT.

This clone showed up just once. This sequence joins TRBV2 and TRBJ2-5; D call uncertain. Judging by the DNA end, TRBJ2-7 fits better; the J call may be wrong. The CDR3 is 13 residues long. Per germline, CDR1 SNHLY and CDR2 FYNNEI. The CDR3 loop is CASSEFLDYEQYF. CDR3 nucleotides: TGTGCCAGCAGTGAATTTCTCGACTACGAGCAGTACTTC.

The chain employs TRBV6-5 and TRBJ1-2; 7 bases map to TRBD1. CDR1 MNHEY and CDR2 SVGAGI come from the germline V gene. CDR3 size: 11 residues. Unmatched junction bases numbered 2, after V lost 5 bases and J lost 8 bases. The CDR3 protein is CASSNRGGYTF. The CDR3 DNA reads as TGTGCCAGCAGTAACAGGGGCGGCTACACCTTC.

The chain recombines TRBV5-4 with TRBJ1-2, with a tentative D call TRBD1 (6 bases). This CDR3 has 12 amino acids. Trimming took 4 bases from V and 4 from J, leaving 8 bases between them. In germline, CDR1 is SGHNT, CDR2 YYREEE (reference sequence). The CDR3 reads CASSPDSYGYTF. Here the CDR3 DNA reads TGTGCCAGCAGCCCGGACAGCTATGGCTACACCTTC.

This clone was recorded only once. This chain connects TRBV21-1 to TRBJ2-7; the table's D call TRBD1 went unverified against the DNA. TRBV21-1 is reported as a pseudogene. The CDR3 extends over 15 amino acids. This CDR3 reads CASSKVWDRGYEQYF. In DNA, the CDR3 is TGTGCCAGCAGCAAAGTCTGGGACAGGGGCTACGAGCAGTACTTC.

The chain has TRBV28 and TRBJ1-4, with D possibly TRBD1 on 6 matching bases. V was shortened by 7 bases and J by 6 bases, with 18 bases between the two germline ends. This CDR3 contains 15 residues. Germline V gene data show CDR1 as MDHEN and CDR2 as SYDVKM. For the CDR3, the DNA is TGTGCCAGCACCAGTACGAGGCAGGGGTATGAAAAACTGTTTTTT. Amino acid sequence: CASTSTRQGYEKLFF.

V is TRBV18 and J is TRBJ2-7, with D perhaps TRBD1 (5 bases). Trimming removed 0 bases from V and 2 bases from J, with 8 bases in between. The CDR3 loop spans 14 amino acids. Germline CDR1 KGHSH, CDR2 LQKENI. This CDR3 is CASSPPSGPYEQYF. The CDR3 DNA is TGTGCCAGCTCACCACCGTCAGGGCCCTACGAGCAGTACTTC.

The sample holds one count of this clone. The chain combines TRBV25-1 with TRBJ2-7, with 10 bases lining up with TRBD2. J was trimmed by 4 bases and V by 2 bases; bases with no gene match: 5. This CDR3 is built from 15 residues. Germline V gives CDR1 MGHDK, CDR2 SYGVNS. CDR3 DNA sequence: TGTGCCAGCAGTGAAAAAGCGGGGGGGTTTTACGAGCAGTACTTC. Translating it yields CASSEKAGGFYEQYF.

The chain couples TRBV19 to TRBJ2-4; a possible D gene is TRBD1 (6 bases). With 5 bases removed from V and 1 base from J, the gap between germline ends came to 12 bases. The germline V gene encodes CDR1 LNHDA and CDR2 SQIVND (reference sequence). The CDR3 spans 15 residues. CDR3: CASSPQGLAKNIQYF. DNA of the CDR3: TGTGCCAGTAGTCCCCAGGGGCTCGCCAAAAACATTCAGTACTTC.

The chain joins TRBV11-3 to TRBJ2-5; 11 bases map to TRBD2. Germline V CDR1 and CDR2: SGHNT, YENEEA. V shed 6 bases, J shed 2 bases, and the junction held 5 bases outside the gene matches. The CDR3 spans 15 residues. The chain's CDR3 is CASSLGLAEQETQYF. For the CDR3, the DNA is TGTGCCAGCAGTTTGGGACTAGCGGAACAAGAGACCCAGTACTTC. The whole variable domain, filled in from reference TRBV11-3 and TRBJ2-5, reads EAGVVQSPRYKIIEKKQPVAFWCNPISGHNTLYWYLQNLGQGPELLIRYENEEAVDDSQLPKDRFSAERLKGVDSTLKIQPAELGDSAVYLCASSLGLAEQETQYFGPGTRLLVL.

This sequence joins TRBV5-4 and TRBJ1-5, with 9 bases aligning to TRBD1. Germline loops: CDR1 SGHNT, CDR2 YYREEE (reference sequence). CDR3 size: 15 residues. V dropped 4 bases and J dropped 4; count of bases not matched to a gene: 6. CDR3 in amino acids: CASSPGQGPNQPQHF. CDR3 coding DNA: TGTGCCAGCAGCCCAGGACAGGGGCCAAATCAGCCCCAGCATTTT.

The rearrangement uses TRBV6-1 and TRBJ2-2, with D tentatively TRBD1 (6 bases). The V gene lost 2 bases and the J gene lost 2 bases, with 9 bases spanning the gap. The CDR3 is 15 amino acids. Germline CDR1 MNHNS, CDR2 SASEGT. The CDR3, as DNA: TGTGCCAGCAGTGAACAGGGGTTTAACACCGGGGAGCTGTTTTTT. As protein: CASSEQGFNTGELFF.

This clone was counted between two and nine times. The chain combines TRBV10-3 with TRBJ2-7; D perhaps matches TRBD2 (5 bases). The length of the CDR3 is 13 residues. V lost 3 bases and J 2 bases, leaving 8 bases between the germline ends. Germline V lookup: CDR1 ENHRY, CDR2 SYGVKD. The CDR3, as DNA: TGTGCCATCAGTGACGGACTGACCTACGAGCAGTACTTC. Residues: CAISDGLTYEQYF.

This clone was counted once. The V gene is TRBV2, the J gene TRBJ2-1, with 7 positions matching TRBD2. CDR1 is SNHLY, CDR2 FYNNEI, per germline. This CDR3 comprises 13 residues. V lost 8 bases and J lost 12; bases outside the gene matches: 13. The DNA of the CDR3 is TGTGCCAGCCCCTGGGAGGGGAGGAACGGGCAGTTCTTC. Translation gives CASPWEGRNGQFF. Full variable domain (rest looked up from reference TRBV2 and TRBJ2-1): EPEVTQTPSHQVTQMGQEVILRCVPISNHLYFYWYRQILGQKVEFLVSFYNNEISEKSEIFDDQFSVERPDGSNFTLKIRSTKLEDSAMYFCASPWEGRNGQFFGPGTRLTVL.

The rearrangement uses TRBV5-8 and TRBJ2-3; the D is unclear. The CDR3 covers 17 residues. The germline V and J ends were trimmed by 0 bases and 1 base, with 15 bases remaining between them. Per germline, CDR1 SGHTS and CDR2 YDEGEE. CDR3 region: CASSLAPSSDGTDTQYF. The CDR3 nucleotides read TGTGCCAGCAGCTTGGCACCGTCCAGCGACGGCACAGATACGCAGTATTTT.

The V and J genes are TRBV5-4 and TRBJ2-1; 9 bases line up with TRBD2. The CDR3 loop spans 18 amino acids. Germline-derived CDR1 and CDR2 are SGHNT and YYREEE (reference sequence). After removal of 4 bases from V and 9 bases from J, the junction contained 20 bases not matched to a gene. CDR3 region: CASSPGAGGRAGGSEQFF. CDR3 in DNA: TGTGCCAGCAGCCCGGGGGCGGGCGGGAGGGCAGGGGGTAGTGAGCAGTTCTTC.

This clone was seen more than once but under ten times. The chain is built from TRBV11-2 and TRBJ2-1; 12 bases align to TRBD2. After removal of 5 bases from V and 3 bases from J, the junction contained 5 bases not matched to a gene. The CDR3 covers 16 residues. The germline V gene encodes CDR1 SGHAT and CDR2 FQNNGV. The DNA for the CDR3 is TGTGCCAGCAGCCCTAGACTAGCGGGGGTCTACAATGAGCAGTTCTTC. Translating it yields CASSPRLAGVYNEQFF.

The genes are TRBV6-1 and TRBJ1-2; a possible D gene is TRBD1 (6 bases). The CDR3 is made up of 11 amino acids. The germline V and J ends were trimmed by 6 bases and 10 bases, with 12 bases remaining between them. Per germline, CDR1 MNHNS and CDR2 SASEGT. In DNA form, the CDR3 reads TGTGCCAGCAGCCGGGACACACTCTACACCTTC. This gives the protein CASSRDTLYTF.

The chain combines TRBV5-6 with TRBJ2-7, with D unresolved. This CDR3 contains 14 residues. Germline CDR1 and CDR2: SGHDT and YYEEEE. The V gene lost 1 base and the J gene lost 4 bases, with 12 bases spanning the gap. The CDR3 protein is CASSLFLRLYEQYF. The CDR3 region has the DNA TGTGCCAGCAGCTTGTTTCTCAGACTTTACGAGCAGTACTTC.

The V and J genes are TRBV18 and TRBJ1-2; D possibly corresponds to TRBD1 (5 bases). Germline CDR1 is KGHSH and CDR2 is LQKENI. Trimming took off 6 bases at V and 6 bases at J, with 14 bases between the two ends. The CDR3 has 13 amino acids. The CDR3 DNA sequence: TGTGCCAGCTCTCCGGGGGGGGTCGATGGCTACACCTTC. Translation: CASSPGGVDGYTF.